This T cell receptor (beta chain) originates from a study of cytomegalovirus exposure and HLA in healthy donors. This CDR3 is 16 amino acids long. The ends were cut back, 3 bases at V and 4 bases at J, with 18 bases in the middle. In germline, CDR1 is LNHDA, CDR2 SQIVND (reference sequence). This clone has a handful of counts. Its antigen is still unknown. The donors were members of the roughly 120-subject validation cohort (separate from the 666-subject first cohort). Sequencing used immunoSEQ multiplex PCR; TCRdb keeps in-frame clones, though not all of them. The sample consists of about 250,000 clones, about 90% of them appearing once. Study-wide findings and caveats: The dataset shows that most TCR sequences were rare, while some public TCRs occurred in many donors.

The TCR comes from a young man in good health and CMV-seropositive. This sequence joins TRBV19 and TRBJ1-2; unclear D gene. The sequenced sample was PBMCs. DNA for the CDR3: TGTGCCAGTAGTATCCTGGACCCGGTGTCCGTCTATGGCTACACCTTC. Amino acids: CASSILDPVSVYGYTF.